The clone carrying this T cell receptor (beta chain) was recorded many times. Antigen specificity is unknown. This sample was taken from a study of T cells in Graves' hyperthyroidism and ophthalmopathy. TCR beta CDR3 sequences were amplified from RNA transcripts. The HTBI set primed first-round TCR CDR3 RT-PCR. TCRdb recomputed calls from the multiplex PCR reads with MiXCR, one row per CDR3 protein. The repertoire holds approximately 430,000 distinct CDR3 sequences, with approximately 15% as singletons. The CDR3 extends over 13 amino acids. Per the germline V gene, CDR1 is MNHNS and CDR2 is SASEGT. With 5 bases removed from V and 4 bases from J, the gap between germline ends came to 11 bases. Study-wide points: Prediction of ophthalmopathy progression came a median roughly 6.6 months pre-onset.

Across 18 months, stable Graves' hyperthyroidism was marked by no progression to ophthalmopathy. V is TRBV6-1 and J is TRBJ1-2; D gene unclear. The material sequenced was blood. The receptor comes from a woman aged 18-29 years with Graves' hyperthyroidism. The CDR3 sequence is CASSLMGSYGYTF. The CDR3 DNA sequence: TGTGCCAGCAGTTTGATGGGTAGCTATGGCTACACCTTC.